This note documents a single TCR beta chain sequence. Sequenced by immunoSEQ multiplex PCR; TCRdb stores in-frame clones only, minus some. The sample comprises 600,000 or so clones, about 95% of which are singletons, and 0.11% rests with the top ten. Terminally differentiated effector memory CD45RA+ cells were excluded by CCR7 positive selection of CD45RO-negative cells. The data belong to a study of shared clonotypes between healthy human individuals. This CDR3 has 15 residues. Trimming cost V 10 bases and J 2 bases; bases outside gene matches: 9. CDR1 and CDR2 from the germline V gene are LNHDA and SQIVND (reference sequence).

The rearrangement joins TRBV19 to TRBJ2-7; 12 bases match TRBD2. The TCR comes from a woman in her thirties in good health. The sequenced material came from naive CD8+ T cells sorted from blood. The CDR3 DNA reads as TGTGCCACGTCCGACACTAGCGGGGGGACCTACGAGCAGTACTTC. Residues: CATSDTSGGTYEQYF.